A single sample is the source of the 29 T cell receptor beta chains below, sequenced in a study of cytomegalovirus exposure and HLA in healthy donors. The primer mix had 60 Vbeta and 13 Jbeta primers. Profiling relied on immunoSEQ multiplex PCR, and the TCRdb table lists in-frame clones only, not all of them. The repertoire holds around 170,000 clones, with 81% as singletons. The sample was PBMCs. The source is a man aged 50-60 years in good health and CMV-seronegative.

This clone occurred many times. This chain connects TRBV5-5 to TRBJ1-2; possible D gene TRBD1, 6 bases. CDR1 is SGHKS, CDR2 YYEKEE, per germline (reference sequence). The CDR3 contains 15 residues. V was clipped by 4 bases and J by 7 bases, with 20 bases between them. DNA of the CDR3: TGTGCCAGCAGCGCTTACAGGGAGGGTTCTCCTGGCTACACCTTC. This gives the protein CASSAYREGSPGYTF. The entire variable domain, with the rest obtained from reference TRBV5-5 and TRBJ1-2, is as follows: DAGVTQSPTHLIKTRGQQVTLRCSPISGHKSVSWYQQVLGQGPQFIFQYYEKEERGRGNFPDRFSARQFPNYSSELNVNALLLGDSALYLCASSAYREGSPGYTFGSGTRLTVV.

On this clone: At one end, the junction sequence differs from germline, possibly due to a read error. The genes are TRBV7-9 and TRBJ2-7; a possible D gene is TRBD1 (6 bases). The germline gives CDR1 SEHNR, CDR2 FQNEAQ (reference sequence). The CDR3 covers 17 residues. CDR3 DNA sequence: TGTTCCAGCAGCACACGCCCCACGAGGACAGTCTCCCTCGAGCAGTACTTC. This encodes CSSSTRPTRTVSLEQYF.

This clone was observed at least ten times. The genes are TRBV2 and TRBJ1-5, with D tentatively TRBD1 (5 bases). The CDR3 totals 15 residues. Trimming took off 0 bases at V and 7 bases at J, with 13 bases between the two ends. Germline CDR1 SNHLY, CDR2 FYNNEI. In nucleotides, the CDR3 is TGTGCCAGCAGTGAAGCGATGGGGGGAGGGCAGCCCCAGCATTTT. Encoded protein: CASSEAMGGGQPQHF. The whole variable domain, remainder taken from reference TRBV2 and TRBJ1-5, is EPEVTQTPSHQVTQMGQEVILRCVPISNHLYFYWYRQILGQKVEFLVSFYNNEISEKSEIFDDQFSVERPDGSNFTLKIRSTKLEDSAMYFCASSEAMGGGQPQHFGDGTRLSIL.

This clone has only a few counts. The chain links TRBV12-5 to TRBJ1-5, with unresolved D. CDR3 size: 17 residues. The V end was cut by 2 bases, the J end by 1 base, with 15 bases between. From germline, CDR1 is LGHNT and CDR2 FRNRAP. This CDR3 is CASGLTRSSGSNQPQHF. In nucleotides, the CDR3 is TGTGCTAGTGGTTTGACCCGATCGTCTGGCAGCAATCAGCCCCAGCATTTT.

This clone has only a few counts. This sequence joins TRBV4-3 and TRBJ1-3, with D unclear. The V gene's germline CDR1 is LGHNA and CDR2 YSLEER. V lost 0 bases and J lost 9, with 6 bases in between. The CDR3 runs to 12 residues. The CDR3 nucleotides read TGCGCCAGCAGCCAAGATCAAATCACCATATATTTT. It is translated as CASSQDQITIYF.

The genes are TRBV7-2 and TRBJ2-4, with 10 bases fitting TRBD1. The CDR3 extends over 12 amino acids. Germline assignment: CDR1 SGHTA and CDR2 FQGNSA. J gave up 11 bases and V 6 bases, and 4 bases lay outside the gene matches. DNA of the CDR3: TGTGCCAGCAGTCGGACAGGGGGTTTTCAGTACTTC. This sequence encodes CASSRTGGFQYF.

To note about this clone: The junction and the germline gene differ at one end; a read error may be behind it. The rearrangement joins TRBV2 to TRBJ2-1; 7 nucleotides align to TRBD1. The CDR3 contains 15 residues. Germline lookup yields CDR1 SNHLY and CDR2 FYNNEI. Here the CDR3 reads CASRSRDSTYNGQFF. The CDR3, as DNA: TGTGCCAGCAGGTCCCGGGACAGCACCTACAATGGGCAGTTCTTC. The whole variable domain, remainder taken from reference TRBV2 and TRBJ2-1, is EPEVTQTPSHQVTQMGQEVILRCVPISNHLYFYWYRQILGQKVEFLVSFYNNEISEKSEIFDDQFSVERPDGSNFTLKIRSTKLEDSAMYFCASRSRDSTYNGQFFGPGTRLTVL.

The genes are TRBV4-1 and TRBJ1-5; 12 bases fit TRBD1. Germline loops: CDR1 MGHRA, CDR2 YSYEKL. The CDR3 is made up of 17 amino acids. V was pared by 3 bases and J by 7 bases, with 10 bases of the junction left unmatched. The CDR3 spells CASSQIWDRGLGQPQHF. CDR3 coding DNA: TGCGCCAGCAGCCAGATCTGGGACAGGGGGCTTGGACAGCCCCAGCATTTT.

V usage is TRBV11-2 and J usage is TRBJ2-1; 8 nucleotides match TRBD2. With 5 bases clipped from V and 7 bases from J, the junction kept 7 bases outside the gene matches. CDR1 is SGHAT and CDR2 is FQNNGV in the germline V gene. The CDR3 contains 14 residues. CDR3 bases: TGTGCCAGCAGCAGTCCGGGACTAGGTAATGAGCAGTTCTTC. Protein sequence: CASSSPGLGNEQFF.

The sample holds one count of this clone. The rearrangement links TRBV20-1 to TRBJ1-2; D possibly corresponds to TRBD1 (6 bases). The CDR3 covers 11 residues. V dropped 8 bases and J dropped 7 bases, with 14 bases sitting between them. From germline, CDR1 is DFQATT and CDR2 SNEGSKA (reference sequence). The CDR3 is CSPGGAGGYTF. As DNA, the CDR3 is TGCAGTCCCGGGGGGGCTGGTGGCTACACCTTC.

In this sample, this clone turned up a few times. V and J are TRBV4-3 and TRBJ1-1; 7 bases match TRBD1. Germline CDR1 is LGHNA and CDR2 is YSLEER. V was clipped by 0 bases and J by 5 bases; unmatched bases: 6. The CDR3 sequence is 15 residues long. Written as DNA, the CDR3 is TGCGCCAGCAGCCAAGACCAAGGGGGCAAAACTGAAGCTTTCTTT. This sequence encodes CASSQDQGGKTEAFF.

This clone showed up just a few times. The chain is built from TRBV18 and TRBJ2-5; TRBD2 matches at 7 bases. The CDR3 consists of 15 residues. Trimming took 3 bases from V and 1 from J; bases not matched to a gene: 5. Germline V CDR1 and CDR2: KGHSH, LQKENI. Here the CDR3 DNA reads TGTGCCAGCTCACCGGGAGGGGTTAGCCAAGAGACCCAGTACTTC. It translates to CASSPGGVSQETQYF.

The chain recombines TRBV7-2 with TRBJ1-4; 7 bases map to TRBD1. In germline, CDR1 is SGHTA, CDR2 FQGNSA. CDR3 size: 16 residues. V was clipped by 2 bases and J by 8 bases; unmatched bases: 11. CDR3 in DNA: TGTGCCAGCAGCTTAACCGGGACAGCGCGGGACGAAAAACTGTTTTTT. Encoded protein: CASSLTGTARDEKLFF.

A single count supports this clone. The rearrangement uses TRBV7-6 and TRBJ1-4; D is unresolved. CDR1 is SGHVS and CDR2 is FNYEAQ in the germline V gene. This CDR3 has 14 amino acids. V dropped 2 bases and J dropped 4 bases, with 8 bases sitting between them. For the CDR3, the DNA is TGTGCCAGCAGCTTATCGGGAATTAATGAAAAACTGTTTTTT. Translation gives CASSLSGINEKLFF. Full variable domain (outside the CDR3, taken from reference TRBV7-6 and TRBJ1-4): GAGVSQSPRYKVTKRGQDVALRCDPISGHVSLYWYRQALGQGPEFLTYFNYEAQQDKSGLPNDRFSAERPEGSISTLTIQRTEQRDSAMYRCASSLSGINEKLFFGSGTQLSVL.

In this sample, this clone turned up a few times. V gene TRBV2 combines with J gene TRBJ1-5, with D perhaps TRBD1 (5 bases). The ends were cut back, 6 bases at V and 3 bases at J, with 12 bases in the middle. The germline gives CDR1 SNHLY, CDR2 FYNNEI. This CDR3 region has 14 residues. The CDR3 is CASSPGGSNQPQHF. CDR3 nucleotides: TGTGCCAGCAGCCCTGGGGGGTCCAATCAGCCCCAGCATTTT.

This clone came up once. The V call is TRBV2, the J call TRBJ2-5; the match to TRBD1 covers 7 bases. The CDR3 is made up of 14 amino acids. Germline CDR1 SNHLY, CDR2 FYNNEI. V gave up 6 bases and J gave up 0 bases; unmatched junction bases: 4. CDR3: CASRRDSHQETQYF. The CDR3, as DNA: TGTGCCAGCAGGAGGGACAGCCACCAAGAGACCCAGTACTTC.

CDR3 amino acids: CASSRALTRNTIYF. CDR3 coding DNA: TGTGCCAGCTCAAGAGCCCTAACTCGAAACACCATATATTTT. The chain uses TRBV7-8 and TRBJ1-3; D gene unclear. There are 14 residues in the CDR3. Germline V lookup: CDR1 SGHVS, CDR2 FQNEAQ. The V end was cut by 8 bases, the J end by 5 bases, with 16 bases between.

The rearrangement uses TRBV5-1 and TRBJ1-4, with D unresolved. The CDR3 length is 14 residues. Trimming cost V 4 bases and J 0 bases, with 7 bases left between them. Germline-derived CDR1 and CDR2 are SGHRS and YFSETQ. CDR3 DNA: TGCGCCAGCAGCCCGACTGCAACTAATGAAAAACTGTTTTTT. It translates to CASSPTATNEKLFF.

V gene TRBV4-1 combines with J gene TRBJ1-2, with D hard to call. V lost 0 bases to trimming and J lost 6 bases, with 8 bases between them. CDR1 is MGHRA and CDR2 is YSYEKL in the germline V gene. This CDR3 spans 13 amino acids. DNA of the CDR3: TGCGCCAGCAGCCAAGAATTAGTCCATGGCTACACCTTC. It codes for CASSQELVHGYTF.

This clone was detected once. The V call is TRBV28, the J call TRBJ1-2; TRBD1 agrees at 9 bases. V was pared by 7 bases and J by 7 bases, with 10 bases of the junction left unmatched. The CDR3 spans 14 residues. Germline loops: CDR1 MDHEN, CDR2 SYDVKM. The CDR3 DNA follows: TGTGCCAGCAATTGGGGACAGGGAAGATCTGGCTACACCTTC. Its protein is CASNWGQGRSGYTF.

The rearrangement joins TRBV6-1 to TRBJ1-5, with D uncertain. Germline V gives CDR1 MNHNS, CDR2 SASEGT. The CDR3 contains 13 residues. V shed 2 bases and J shed 3 bases, with 5 bases lying between them. The CDR3 region has the DNA TGTGCCAGCAGTGAATCAGACAATCAGCCCCAGCATTTT. Protein product: CASSESDNQPQHF.

This rearrangement joins TRBV30 to TRBJ1-2, with D possibly being TRBD1 (6 bases). CDR3 length equals 14 residues. The V gene lost 3 bases and the J gene lost 1 base, with 12 bases spanning the gap. CDR1 is GTSNPN and CDR2 is SVGIG in the germline V gene (reference sequence). CDR3 bases: TGTGCCTGGAGCTCGGGCAGGGGTAACTATGGCTACACCTTC. It yields the protein CAWSSGRGNYGYTF.

The chain is built from TRBV11-2 and TRBJ2-3; 13 nucleotides align to TRBD2. The CDR3 has 14 amino acids. Losses at the gene ends were 5 bases for V and 9 bases for J; bases not matched to a gene: 5. From germline, CDR1 is SGHAT and CDR2 FQNNGV. CDR3 sequence (DNA): TGTGCCAGCAGCGTAGGGACTAGCGGGGAGACGCAGTATTTT. Protein: CASSVGTSGETQYF.

The CDR3 sequence is CASSPDRVIDTQYF. The CDR3 DNA follows: TGTGCCAGCAGCCCTGACAGGGTAATAGATACGCAGTATTTT. The rearrangement joins TRBV7-2 to TRBJ2-3, with 7 bases that match TRBD1. CDR1 and CDR2 from the germline V gene are SGHTA and FQGNSA. The CDR3 is 14 amino acids. After removal of 5 bases from V and 5 bases from J, the junction contained 7 bases not matched to a gene.

The chain couples TRBV30 to TRBJ2-7; 8 nucleotides agree with TRBD2. Germline V gene data show CDR1 as GTSNPN and CDR2 as SVGIG (reference sequence). Losses at the gene ends were 0 bases for V and 6 bases for J; bases not matched to a gene: 7. This CDR3 region has 14 residues. The CDR3 sequence is CAWSVGGTSVEQYF. Here the CDR3 DNA reads TGTGCCTGGAGTGTAGGAGGGACTAGTGTCGAGCAGTACTTC.

The V and J genes are TRBV7-8 and TRBJ1-2; TRBD1 might be the D (5 bases). Germline lookup yields CDR1 SGHVS and CDR2 FQNEAQ. Trimming took off 5 bases at V and 8 bases at J, with 18 bases between the two ends. The CDR3 covers 14 residues. As DNA, the CDR3 is TGTGCCAGCAGCACGCGGGGGAAAGGAAACGGCTACACCTTC. It translates to CASSTRGKGNGYTF. Combining the CDR3 with reference TRBV7-8 and TRBJ1-2 gives the whole variable domain GAGVSQSPRYKVAKRGQDVALRCDPISGHVSLFWYQQALGQGPEFLTYFQNEAQLDKSGLPSDRFFAERPEGSVSTLKIQRTQQEDSAVYLCASSTRGKGNGYTFGSGTRLTVV.

This clone was seen only once. The chain recombines TRBV29-1 with TRBJ1-1; possibly TRBD1 for D (5 bases). CDR3 size: 11 residues. Germline V gene lookup returns CDR1 SQVTM and CDR2 ANQGSEA. The V end lost 7 bases, the J end lost 9 bases, and 15 bases lay between the germline ends. CDR3 coding DNA: TGCAGCGCTGGGAGGGGTGGGCAAGCTTTCTTT. Translated: CSAGRGGQAFF.

This chain joins TRBV6-4 and TRBJ1-2; 8 bases agree with TRBD1. The CDR3 contains 13 residues. Germline CDR1 reads MRHNA; CDR2 reads SNTAGT. The trim removed 4 bases at V and 3 bases at J, leaving 1 base unmatched. CDR3 in amino acids: CASSAGQDYGYTF. For the CDR3, the DNA is TGTGCCAGCAGTGCGGGACAGGACTATGGCTACACCTTC.

This rearrangement joins TRBV18 to TRBJ1-4; no definite D call. This CDR3 has 15 amino acids. Trimming took 3 bases from V and 8 from J, leaving 16 bases between them. From germline, CDR1 is KGHSH and CDR2 LQKENI. For the CDR3, the DNA is TGTGCCAGCTCACCGGGAGGCAGGTTGGGAGAAAAACTGTTTTTT. As protein: CASSPGGRLGEKLFF.